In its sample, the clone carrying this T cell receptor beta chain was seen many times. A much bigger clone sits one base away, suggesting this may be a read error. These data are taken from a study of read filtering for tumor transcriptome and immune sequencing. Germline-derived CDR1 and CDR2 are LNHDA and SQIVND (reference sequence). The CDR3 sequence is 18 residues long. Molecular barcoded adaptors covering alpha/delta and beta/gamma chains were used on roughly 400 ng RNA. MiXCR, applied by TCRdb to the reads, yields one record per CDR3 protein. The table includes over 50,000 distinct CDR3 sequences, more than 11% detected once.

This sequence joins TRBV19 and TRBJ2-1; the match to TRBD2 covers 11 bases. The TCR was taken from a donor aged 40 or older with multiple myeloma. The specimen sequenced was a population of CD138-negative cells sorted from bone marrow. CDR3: CARSIVGELAGVNNEQFF. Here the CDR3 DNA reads TGTGCCAGAAGTATAGTTGGGGAACTAGCGGGAGTCAACAATGAGCAGTTCTTC.